This T cell receptor beta chain was profiled in a study of graft-versus-host responses after intestinal transplantation. This CDR3 comprises 14 residues. V lost 6 bases to trimming and J lost 2 bases, with 13 bases between them. The germline gives CDR1 MNHEY, CDR2 SMNVEV (reference sequence). Notes on this clone: No antigen is known for it.

Assay: immunoSEQ multiplex PCR; the TCRdb copy retains only in-frame clones and omits some. Seen here are 30,000 or so clones, about 80% observed once, and the top ten hold more than 15%. Source: unstimulated CD8+ T cells sorted from spleen or lymph node cells, taken before intestinal transplant. The TCR was taken from a human donor who received an intestinal transplant. The chain employs TRBV27 and TRBJ1-2, with a weak D call TRBD1 (5 bases). CDR3 bases: TGTGCCAGCAGCTTGGTGGGGGGGAACTATGGCTACACCTTC. Its protein is CASSLVGGNYGYTF.